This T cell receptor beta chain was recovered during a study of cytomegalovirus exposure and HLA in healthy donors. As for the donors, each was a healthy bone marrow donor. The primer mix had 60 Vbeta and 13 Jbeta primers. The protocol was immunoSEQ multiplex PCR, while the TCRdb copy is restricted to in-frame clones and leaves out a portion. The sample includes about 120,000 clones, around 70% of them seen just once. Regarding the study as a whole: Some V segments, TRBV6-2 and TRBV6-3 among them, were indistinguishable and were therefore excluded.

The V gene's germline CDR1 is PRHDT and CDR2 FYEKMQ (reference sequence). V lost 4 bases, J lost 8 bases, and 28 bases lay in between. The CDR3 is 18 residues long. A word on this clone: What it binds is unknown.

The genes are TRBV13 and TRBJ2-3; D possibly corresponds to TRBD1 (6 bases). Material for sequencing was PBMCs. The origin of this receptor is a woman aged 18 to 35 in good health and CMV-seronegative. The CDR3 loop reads CASSSGKRSRPPRGTQYF. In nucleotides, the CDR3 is TGTGCCAGCAGCTCAGGGAAGCGGTCCCGCCCTCCCAGGGGTACGCAGTATTTT.